This TCR beta chain was identified in a study of vaccination and CD4 T cells after COVID-19. Study as a whole: Blood was drawn a median around 70 days post second dose, range 14 to 241.

On this clonotype itself: Its matching antigen is unknown.

Sequenced with the Oncomine TCR Beta short-read assay was DNA taken from cultured CD4+ T cells. TCRdb passed the PCR reads through MiXCR, listing each CDR3 protein once. The sample lists about 20,000 distinct CDR3 sequences; roughly 40% were seen once. The V gene lost 5 bases and the J gene lost 3 bases, with 11 bases spanning the gap. The germline V gene has CDR1 SGHVS and CDR2 FQNEAQ. The CDR3 runs 14 residues. Specified treatment: approximately 11-day PBMC culture with coronavirus spike peptide pools or control peptides (ViraFEST assay). The material was CD4+ T cells from blood, cultured in vitro, obtained after SARS-CoV-2 vaccination. This clonotype was sampled from a human donor who had recovered from COVID-19. The J gene is TRBJ1-5, the V gene TRBV7-8; D gene unclear. In DNA form, the CDR3 reads TGTGCCAGCAGCCCCGATTATCTCAATCAGCCCCAGCATTTT. Its translation is CASSPDYLNQPQHF.